The clone carrying this T cell receptor (beta chain) has only a few counts. Its antigen is still unknown. Healthy people donating bone marrow made up the donors. PCR primers comprised 60 Vbeta and 13 Jbeta primers. Repertoires were generated with immunoSEQ multiplex PCR, while TCRdb's copy carries only in-frame clones and drops some. The sample consists of some 95,000 clones, 70% to 75% of them appearing once. Germline CDR1 reads SGHDT; CDR2 reads YYEEEE. Trimming stripped 3 bases from V and 3 bases from J, with 21 bases between. The CDR3 is 17 residues long. These data belong to a study of cytomegalovirus exposure and HLA in healthy donors. Study-level points and caveats: The authors later found HLA-associated TCR beta chains more clonally expanded than equally common others.

This chain uses TRBV5-6 with TRBJ1-2; D may be TRBD1 (5 bases). The sample taken for sequencing was PBMCs. The sequence came from a woman aged 18-29 years in good health and CMV-seropositive. The DNA for the CDR3 is TGTGCCAGCAGCTCCTTAGTGGCGGCAGGGTACTACTATGGCTACACCTTC. It translates to CASSSLVAAGYYYGYTF. The entire variable domain, with the rest obtained from reference TRBV5-6 and TRBJ1-2, is as follows: DAGVTQSPTHLIKTRGQQVTLRCSPKSGHDTVSWYQQALGQGPQFIFQYYEEEERQRGNFPDRFSGHQFPNYSSELNVNALLLGDSALYLCASSSLVAAGYYYGYTFGSGTRLTVV.